One sample yielded the 17 T cell receptor beta chains listed below, sequenced in a study of shared clonotypes between healthy human individuals. Repertoires were generated with immunoSEQ multiplex PCR, while TCRdb's copy carries only in-frame clones and drops some. The sample yields more than 450,000 clones, more than 65% seen once. The sample taken for sequencing was PBMCs. The receptor source for this set is a woman aged 40 to 50 in good health. Some clones in this sample may be carry-over from other donors' samples.

J is TRBJ2-5 and V is TRBV5-1; TRBD1 is a possible D gene (6 bases). The germline gives CDR1 SGHRS, CDR2 YFSETQ. Trimming pared 1 base from V and 2 bases from J, leaving 12 bases between. The CDR3 spans 15 residues. The CDR3 DNA reads TGCGCCAGCAGCTTGTTTAGGCAGGGGCAAGAGACCCAGTACTTC. This translates into CASSLFRQGQETQYF.

The sample holds one count of this clone. The rearrangement joins TRBV18 to TRBJ2-3; TRBD1 might be the D (5 bases). V lost 3 bases and J lost 2, with 9 bases in between. The CDR3 spans 14 residues. From germline, CDR1 is KGHSH and CDR2 LQKENI. CDR3 region: CASSPDTTTDTQYF. The CDR3 nucleotides read TGTGCCAGCTCACCGGACACCACCACAGATACGCAGTATTTT.

The chain employs TRBV7-2 and TRBJ2-1; D possibly corresponds to TRBD2 (6 bases). With 5 bases removed from V and 6 bases from J, the gap between germline ends came to 17 bases. The CDR3 loop spans 15 amino acids. Germline CDR1 SGHTA, CDR2 FQGNSA. Here the CDR3 reads CASSDRTSGFNEQFF. For the CDR3, the DNA is TGTGCCAGCAGCGACCGGACAAGCGGGTTCAATGAGCAGTTCTTC.

The V call is TRBV27, the J call TRBJ1-2; 8 nucleotides agree with TRBD1. V was pared by 3 bases and J by 7 bases, with 7 bases of the junction left unmatched. The CDR3 spans 14 residues. Germline CDR1 MNHEY, CDR2 SMNVEV (reference sequence). CDR3 amino acids: CASSFSGQGLGYTF. CDR3 in DNA: TGTGCCAGCAGTTTTTCCGGACAGGGCCTTGGCTACACCTTC.

The rearrangement links TRBV2 to TRBJ2-5; the match to TRBD1 covers 7 bases. The CDR3 length is 12 residues. V dropped 8 bases and J dropped 4; count of bases not matched to a gene: 4. CDR1 is SNHLY, CDR2 FYNNEI, per germline. The CDR3 bases are TGTGCCAGCGGAGCAGGGGGAGAGACCCAGTACTTC. It translates to CASGAGGETQYF.

As for this clone: Other DNA sequences in this sample translate to the same CDR3. The gene calls are TRBV19 and TRBJ1-1; 8 nucleotides agree with TRBD1. In germline, CDR1 is LNHDA, CDR2 SQIVND (reference sequence). The V segment lost 4 bases and the J segment 3 bases; nucleotides outside the gene matches: 4. The length of the CDR3 is 14 residues. The DNA for the CDR3 is TGTGCCAGTAGTACCGGACAGGGCCACACTGAAGCTTTCTTT. Its protein product is CASSTGQGHTEAFF.

This clone turned up a few times. This chain joins TRBV28 and TRBJ1-1, with no clear D. From germline, CDR1 is MDHEN and CDR2 SYDVKM. Trimming removed 5 bases from V and 0 bases from J, with 10 bases in between. The CDR3 sequence is 14 residues long. CDR3: CASSTRDVNTEAFF. The CDR3 DNA reads as TGTGCCAGCAGTACCCGTGACGTGAACACTGAAGCTTTCTTT.

The chain has TRBV19 and TRBJ2-5; 11 nucleotides match TRBD2. Germline CDR1 reads LNHDA; CDR2 reads SQIVND (reference sequence). The CDR3 has 15 residues. V shed 1 base, J shed 5 bases, and the junction held 3 bases outside the gene matches. The CDR3 DNA sequence: TGTGCCAGTAGTATAGCGGCTAGCGGGAGGGAGACCCAGTACTTC. Translating gives CASSIAASGRETQYF.

The gene calls are TRBV2 and TRBJ2-5; weak D call: TRBD1 (6 bases). Germline V gives CDR1 SNHLY, CDR2 FYNNEI. Trimming took off 8 bases at V and 4 bases at J, with 11 bases between the two ends. The CDR3 sequence is 12 residues long. The CDR3 reads CASVQGGETQYF. The CDR3 DNA follows: TGTGCCAGCGTACAAGGGGGAGAGACCCAGTACTTC.

This chain uses TRBV29-1 with TRBJ2-2, with TRBD1 matching over 9 bases. V was clipped by 3 bases and J by 5 bases; unmatched bases: 1. Germline V lookup: CDR1 SQVTM, CDR2 ANQGSEA. CDR3 length: 13 amino acids. The CDR3: CSVDGQGTGELFF. The CDR3 DNA reads as TGCAGCGTTGATGGACAGGGGACCGGGGAGCTGTTTTTT.

The rearrangement links TRBV27 to TRBJ2-3; D gene ambiguous. V lost 0 bases and J 3 bases, leaving 13 bases between the germline ends. The germline V gene encodes CDR1 MNHEY and CDR2 SMNVEV (reference sequence). CDR3 size: 16 residues. CDR3 bases: TGTGCCAGCAGTTTATCGTTTCTAATTCGAACAGATACGCAGTATTTT. This gives the protein CASSLSFLIRTDTQYF.

This clone came up many times. This chain uses TRBV5-5 with TRBJ2-1; 8 bases are a match to TRBD2. After removal of 4 bases from V and 4 bases from J, the junction contained 10 bases not matched to a gene. Germline CDR1 is SGHKS and CDR2 is YYEKEE (reference sequence). CDR3 length: 16 amino acids. This chain's CDR3 is CASSPTSARTYNEQFF. CDR3 in DNA: TGTGCCAGCAGCCCGACTAGCGCGAGAACGTACAATGAGCAGTTCTTC.

The CDR3 DNA sequence: TGTGCCAGCAGGACTGGGGCCAACGTCCTGACTTTC. This sequence encodes CASRTGANVLTF. The J gene is TRBJ2-6, the V gene TRBV27; no clear D gene. Germline V CDR1 and CDR2: MNHEY, SMNVEV (reference sequence). Trimming cost V 6 bases and J 2 bases, with 2 bases left between them. The CDR3 has 12 amino acids.

This clone showed up just a few times. V usage is TRBV7-9 and J usage is TRBJ2-1; perhaps TRBD1 as D (6 bases). CDR1 and CDR2 from the germline V gene are SEHNR and FQNEAQ (reference sequence). This CDR3 contains 13 residues. V lost 4 bases and J lost 6, with 10 bases in between. Written as DNA, the CDR3 is TGTGCCAGCAGCTCTCAGGGGATCAATGAGCAGTTCTTC. Translating it yields CASSSQGINEQFF.

This clone has a single count. The chain uses TRBV5-4 and TRBJ2-7; 9 nucleotides agree with TRBD1. The V and J ends lost 0 bases and 6 bases, in that order; junction bases with no gene match: 7. The CDR3 is made up of 15 amino acids. Germline V lookup: CDR1 SGHNT, CDR2 YYREEE (reference sequence). CDR3: CASSLDTGGASEQYF. In nucleotides, the CDR3 is TGTGCCAGCAGCTTGGATACAGGGGGCGCGTCCGAGCAGTACTTC.

This clone was detected only a few times. CDR3 bases: TGCGCCAGCAGTGAGTCTCTGGCTAGCGGGAGGATGACCTACAATGAGCAGTTCTTC. As protein: CASSESLASGRMTYNEQFF. The chain has TRBV10-1 and TRBJ2-1; the match to TRBD2 covers 11 bases. CDR1 and CDR2 (germline): WNHNN, SYGVQD (reference sequence). CDR3 length: 19 residues. Trimming took 0 bases from V and 2 from J; bases not matched to a gene: 9.

This sequence joins TRBV5-1 and TRBJ1-1; 9 bases align to TRBD1. V was pared by 3 bases and J by 2 bases, with 11 bases of the junction left unmatched. The CDR3 has 17 residues. Germline V gene data show CDR1 as SGHRS and CDR2 as YFSETQ. The CDR3 bases are TGCGCCAGCAGCTGGCAAACCGGGACAGGGACAAACACTGAAGCTTTCTTT. Its protein is CASSWQTGTGTNTEAFF.